A single sample is the source of the 13 T cell receptor beta chains below, sequenced in a study of blood T cell repertoires in COVID-19. The protocol was immunoSEQ multiplex PCR, while the TCRdb copy is restricted to in-frame clones and leaves out a portion. The profile shows about 270,000 clones, 84% of them singletons. The source material was peripheral blood. These receptors all come from a human donor in a cohort sampled during active COVID-19.

The rearrangement joins TRBV6-4 to TRBJ2-1, with D uncertain. Trimming cost V 6 bases and J 12 bases, with 18 bases left between them. Looked up from germline, CDR1 is MRHNA and CDR2 is SNTAGT. The CDR3 is made up of 13 amino acids. The CDR3 coding sequence is TGTGCCAGCAGCCCTTCCGGGTCCCCCTTGCAGTTCTTC. It yields the protein CASSPSGSPLQFF.

The rearrangement joins TRBV6-1 to TRBJ2-5, with D unclear. Germline V gene sequence: CDR1 MNHNS, CDR2 SASEGT. The ends were cut back, 4 bases at V and 5 bases at J, with 20 bases in the middle. The CDR3 contains 16 residues. The CDR3 DNA sequence: TGTGCCAGCAGTGCCCTGGCGGCGGTTTCGTGGGAGACCCAGTACTTC. Its translation is CASSALAAVSWETQYF.

This chain connects TRBV28 to TRBJ1-5, with unresolved D. CDR1 is MDHEN, CDR2 SYDVKM, per germline. The CDR3 totals 15 residues. CDR3 DNA: TGTGCGACTTTTAGGGAGGGTTCGGGCAATCAGCCCCAGCATTTT. Residues: CATFREGSGNQPQHF.

The chain has TRBV18 and TRBJ1-1; D ambiguous. Germline assignment: CDR1 KGHSH and CDR2 LQKENI. V was clipped by 3 bases and J by 0 bases, with 14 bases between them. The CDR3 runs 16 residues. CDR3: CASSPRTGAMNTEAFF. CDR3 nucleotide sequence: TGTGCCAGCTCACCGCGGACGGGAGCCATGAACACTGAAGCTTTCTTT.

The chain joins TRBV6-2 or TRBV6-3 to TRBJ2-3; 7 bases agree with TRBD2. This CDR3 is 18 amino acids long. Germline V gene sequence: CDR1 MNHEY, CDR2 SVGEGT. The V segment lost 2 bases and the J segment 2 bases; nucleotides outside the gene matches: 13. The CDR3 nucleotides read TGTGCCAGCAGTTACACTCCGGGACTACCAGATACCACAGATACGCAGTATTTT. Amino acid sequence: CASSYTPGLPDTTDTQYF.

This chain connects TRBV5-4 to TRBJ2-3; maybe TRBD2 (7 bases). Trimming pared 0 bases from V and 5 bases from J, leaving 16 bases between. This CDR3 comprises 16 residues. Germline V lookup: CDR1 SGHNT, CDR2 YYREEE (reference sequence). CDR3 residues: CASSLAGGGSIDTQYF. CDR3 DNA sequence: TGTGCCAGCAGCTTGGCTGGCGGGGGCTCGATAGATACGCAGTATTTT.

Worth noting for this clone: Other DNA sequences in the same sample also yield this CDR3. The V gene is TRBV15, the J gene TRBJ1-5; 7 nucleotides line up with TRBD1. The germline V gene has CDR1 LNHNV and CDR2 YYDKDF (reference sequence). The trim removed 3 bases at V and 2 bases at J, leaving 1 base unmatched. The CDR3 runs to 14 residues. The DNA for the CDR3 is TGTGCCACCAGCAGTCAGGGGGGCAATCAGCCCCAGCATTTT. This gives the protein CATSSQGGNQPQHF.

V is TRBV1 and J is TRBJ1-2. TRBV1 is tagged as a pseudogene. The CDR3 sequence is 13 residues long. CDR3 region: CTSRGGARKGYTF. In DNA, the CDR3 is TGCACCAGCAGAGGGGGGGCGAGGAAGGGCTACACCTTC.

The rearrangement links TRBV11-2 to TRBJ1-3; D not resolved. Germline CDR1 and CDR2: SGHAT and FQNNGV. CDR3 length: 15 amino acids. V lost 1 base and J lost 0, with 7 bases in between. The CDR3 here is CASSLGRSSGNTIYF. CDR3 coding DNA: TGTGCCAGCAGCTTAGGAAGGAGCTCTGGAAACACCATATATTTT.

This sequence joins TRBV6-5 and TRBJ1-3; D gene uncertain. In germline, CDR1 is MNHEY, CDR2 SVGAGI. V gave up 5 bases and J gave up 0 bases, with 11 bases separating them. The CDR3 runs to 15 residues. The CDR3 spells CASSLTLPSGNTIYF. The CDR3 DNA is TGTGCCAGCAGTCTGACTTTACCCTCTGGAAACACCATATATTTT.

About this clone itself: This clone may be a read error of a much larger clone one base away. The chain links TRBV7-2 to TRBJ1-1; 7 positions agree with TRBD1. Unmatched junction bases numbered 1, after V lost 5 bases and J lost 1 base. The CDR3 spans 13 residues. Germline lookup yields CDR1 SGHTA and CDR2 FQGNSA. The CDR3 spells CASSRQGNTEAFF. CDR3 coding DNA: TGTGCCAGCAGCCGACAGGGGAACACTGAAGCTTTCTTT.

This clone has a single count. The genes are TRBV4-2 and TRBJ2-7, with 9 bases matching TRBD2. V was clipped by 8 bases and J by 5 bases; unmatched bases: 7. Per the germline V gene, CDR1 is LGHNA and CDR2 is YNFKEQ. The CDR3 is 13 amino acids. DNA for the CDR3: TGTGCCAGCGTGATGCTAGCGGGAAACGAGCAGTACTTC. Amino acids: CASVMLAGNEQYF.

The chain employs TRBV19 and TRBJ1-4, with a tentative D call TRBD1 (6 bases). The CDR3 runs 16 residues. V lost 2 bases, J lost 6 bases, and 16 bases lay in between. CDR1 is LNHDA, CDR2 SQIVND, per germline (reference sequence). The CDR3 DNA follows: TGTGCCAGTAGTATATTAATTGGGGGCGTCGATGAAAAACTGTTTTTT. Translation gives CASSILIGGVDEKLFF.